The T cell receptor (beta chain) described here comes from a study of blood T cell repertoires in COVID-19. On the study more broadly: COVID-19 samples collected from the United States, Italy and Spain covered acute and convalescent phases. PBMCs, B-cell-depleted T cells, or T cells provided the cDNA or gDNA that made up the material.

This CDR3 is built from 16 residues. The V and J ends lost 4 bases and 8 bases, in that order; junction bases with no gene match: 15. The germline V gene has CDR1 SGHNT and CDR2 YYREEE (reference sequence). How the authors handled the data: The authors estimated nucleated cell counts from reference gene primer amplification. Profiling relied on immunoSEQ multiplex PCR, and the TCRdb table lists in-frame clones only, not all of them. V and J calls and clone size are copied from that table; D and trimming were computed from the DNA. The table records 310,000 or so clones, about 82% of them present only once.

This clonotype was obtained from a woman between 45 and 65 years old with acute or convalescent COVID-19. The sequencing sample was made of peripheral blood. The rearrangement links TRBV5-4 to TRBJ2-1, with TRBD2 matching over 7 bases. DNA for the CDR3: TGTGCCAGCAGCGGTTCCAGCGTACTAGCGATAGATGAGCAGTTCTTC. It translates to CASSGSSVLAIDEQFF.